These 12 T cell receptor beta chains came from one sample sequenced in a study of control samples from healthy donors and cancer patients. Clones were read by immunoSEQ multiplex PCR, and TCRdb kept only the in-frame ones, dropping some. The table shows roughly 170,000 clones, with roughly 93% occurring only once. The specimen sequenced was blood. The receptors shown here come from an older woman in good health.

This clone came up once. CDR3 sequence reads: CASSLGGESGTQYF. The CDR3 DNA follows: TGTGCCAGCAGCTTAGGTGGAGAGTCGGGGACCCAGTACTTC. V usage is TRBV7-2 and J usage is TRBJ2-5; D is ambiguous. This CDR3 has 14 amino acids. Looked up from germline, CDR1 is SGHTA and CDR2 is FQGNSA. V was trimmed by 1 base and J by 7 bases, leaving 13 bases between them. Full variable domain (remainder filled in from reference TRBV7-2 and TRBJ2-5): GAGVSQSPSNKVTEKGKDVELRCDPISGHTALYWYRQSLGQGLEFLIYFQGNSAPDKSGLPSDRFSAERTGGSVSTLTIQRTQQEDSAVYLCASSLGGESGTQYFGPGTRLLVL.

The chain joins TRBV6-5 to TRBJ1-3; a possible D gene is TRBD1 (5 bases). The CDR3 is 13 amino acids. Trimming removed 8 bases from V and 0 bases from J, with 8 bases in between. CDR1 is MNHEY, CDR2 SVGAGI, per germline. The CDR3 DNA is TGTGCCAGCGGGGGGGTCTCTGGAAACACCATATATTTT. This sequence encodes CASGGVSGNTIYF.

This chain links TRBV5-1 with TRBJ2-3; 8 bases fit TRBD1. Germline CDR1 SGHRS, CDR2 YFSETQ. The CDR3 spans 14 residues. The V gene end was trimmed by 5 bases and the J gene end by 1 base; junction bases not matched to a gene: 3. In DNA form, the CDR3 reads TGCGCCAGCAGGGGGACAGGCGGCACAGATACGCAGTATTTT. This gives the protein CASRGTGGTDTQYF. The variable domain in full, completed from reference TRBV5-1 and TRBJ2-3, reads KAGVTQTPRYLIKTRGQQVTLSCSPISGHRSVSWYQQTPGQGLQFLFEYFSETQRNKGNFPGRFSGRQFSNSRSEMNVSTLELGDSALYLCASRGTGGTDTQYFGPGTRLTVL.

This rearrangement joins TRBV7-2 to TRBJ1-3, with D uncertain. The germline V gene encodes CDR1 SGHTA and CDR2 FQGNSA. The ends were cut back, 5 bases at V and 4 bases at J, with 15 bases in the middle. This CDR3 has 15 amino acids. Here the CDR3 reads CASSTWRAPGNTIYF. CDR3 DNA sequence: TGTGCCAGCAGCACATGGAGGGCGCCCGGAAACACCATATATTTT.

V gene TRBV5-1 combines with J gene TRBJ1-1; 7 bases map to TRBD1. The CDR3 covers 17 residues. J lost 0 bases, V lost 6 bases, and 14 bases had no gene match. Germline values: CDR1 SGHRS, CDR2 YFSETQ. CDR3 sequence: CASTKGAWAGLNTEAFF. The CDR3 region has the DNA TGCGCCAGCACCAAGGGGGCCTGGGCAGGCCTGAACACTGAAGCTTTCTTT.

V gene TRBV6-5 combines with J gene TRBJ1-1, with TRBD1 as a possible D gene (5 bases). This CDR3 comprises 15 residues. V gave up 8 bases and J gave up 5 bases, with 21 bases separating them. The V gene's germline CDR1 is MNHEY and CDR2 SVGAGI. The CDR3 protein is CASWGGGSMGTEAFF. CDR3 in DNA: TGTGCCAGCTGGGGCGGGGGGTCCATGGGGACTGAAGCTTTCTTT.

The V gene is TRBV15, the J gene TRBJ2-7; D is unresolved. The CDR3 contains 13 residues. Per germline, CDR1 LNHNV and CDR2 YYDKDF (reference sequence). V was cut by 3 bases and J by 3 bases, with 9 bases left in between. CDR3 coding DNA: TGTGCCACCAGCAGTGCTCTTAACTACGAGCAGTACTTC. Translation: CATSSALNYEQYF.

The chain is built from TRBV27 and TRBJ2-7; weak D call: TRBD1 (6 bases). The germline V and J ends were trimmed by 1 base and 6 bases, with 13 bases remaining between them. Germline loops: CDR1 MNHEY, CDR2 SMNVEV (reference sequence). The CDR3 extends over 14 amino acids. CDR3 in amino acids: CASSLYLQGSEQYF. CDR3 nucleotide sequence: TGTGCCAGCAGTTTATATCTGCAGGGGTCCGAGCAGTACTTC.

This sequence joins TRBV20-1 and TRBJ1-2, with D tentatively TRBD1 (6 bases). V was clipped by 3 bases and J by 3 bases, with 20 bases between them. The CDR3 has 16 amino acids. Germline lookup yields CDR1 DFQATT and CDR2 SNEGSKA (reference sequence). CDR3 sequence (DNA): TGCAGTGCTAGTAGATCGGGACATCGGGATTACTATGGCTACACCTTC. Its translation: CSASRSGHRDYYGYTF.

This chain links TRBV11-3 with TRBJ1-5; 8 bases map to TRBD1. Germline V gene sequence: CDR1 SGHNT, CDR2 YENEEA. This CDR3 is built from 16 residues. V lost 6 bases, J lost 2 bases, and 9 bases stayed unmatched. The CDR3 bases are TGTGCCAGCAGGCGAACAACGGGACAGGGCAATCAGCCCCAGCATTTT. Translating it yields CASRRTTGQGNQPQHF. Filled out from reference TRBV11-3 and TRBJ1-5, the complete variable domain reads EAGVVQSPRYKIIEKKQPVAFWCNPISGHNTLYWYLQNLGQGPELLIRYENEEAVDDSQLPKDRFSAERLKGVDSTLKIQPAELGDSAVYLCASRRTTGQGNQPQHFGDGTRLSIL.

For the CDR3, the DNA is TGTGCCAGCAGTTACTGGGGAGACTATGGCTACACCTTC. Its translation is CASSYWGDYGYTF. The chain has TRBV6-6 and TRBJ1-2; D is unclear. The CDR3 runs to 13 residues. Trimming stripped 1 base from V and 3 bases from J, with 6 bases between. Germline lookup yields CDR1 MNHNY and CDR2 SVGAGI (reference sequence).

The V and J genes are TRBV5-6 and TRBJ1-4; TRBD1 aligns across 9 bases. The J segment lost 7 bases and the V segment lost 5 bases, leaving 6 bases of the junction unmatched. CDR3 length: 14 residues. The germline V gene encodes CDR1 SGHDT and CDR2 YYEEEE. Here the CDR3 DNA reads TGTGCCAGCAGTCGGACAGGGGATCGTGAAAAACTGTTTTTT. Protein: CASSRTGDREKLFF.